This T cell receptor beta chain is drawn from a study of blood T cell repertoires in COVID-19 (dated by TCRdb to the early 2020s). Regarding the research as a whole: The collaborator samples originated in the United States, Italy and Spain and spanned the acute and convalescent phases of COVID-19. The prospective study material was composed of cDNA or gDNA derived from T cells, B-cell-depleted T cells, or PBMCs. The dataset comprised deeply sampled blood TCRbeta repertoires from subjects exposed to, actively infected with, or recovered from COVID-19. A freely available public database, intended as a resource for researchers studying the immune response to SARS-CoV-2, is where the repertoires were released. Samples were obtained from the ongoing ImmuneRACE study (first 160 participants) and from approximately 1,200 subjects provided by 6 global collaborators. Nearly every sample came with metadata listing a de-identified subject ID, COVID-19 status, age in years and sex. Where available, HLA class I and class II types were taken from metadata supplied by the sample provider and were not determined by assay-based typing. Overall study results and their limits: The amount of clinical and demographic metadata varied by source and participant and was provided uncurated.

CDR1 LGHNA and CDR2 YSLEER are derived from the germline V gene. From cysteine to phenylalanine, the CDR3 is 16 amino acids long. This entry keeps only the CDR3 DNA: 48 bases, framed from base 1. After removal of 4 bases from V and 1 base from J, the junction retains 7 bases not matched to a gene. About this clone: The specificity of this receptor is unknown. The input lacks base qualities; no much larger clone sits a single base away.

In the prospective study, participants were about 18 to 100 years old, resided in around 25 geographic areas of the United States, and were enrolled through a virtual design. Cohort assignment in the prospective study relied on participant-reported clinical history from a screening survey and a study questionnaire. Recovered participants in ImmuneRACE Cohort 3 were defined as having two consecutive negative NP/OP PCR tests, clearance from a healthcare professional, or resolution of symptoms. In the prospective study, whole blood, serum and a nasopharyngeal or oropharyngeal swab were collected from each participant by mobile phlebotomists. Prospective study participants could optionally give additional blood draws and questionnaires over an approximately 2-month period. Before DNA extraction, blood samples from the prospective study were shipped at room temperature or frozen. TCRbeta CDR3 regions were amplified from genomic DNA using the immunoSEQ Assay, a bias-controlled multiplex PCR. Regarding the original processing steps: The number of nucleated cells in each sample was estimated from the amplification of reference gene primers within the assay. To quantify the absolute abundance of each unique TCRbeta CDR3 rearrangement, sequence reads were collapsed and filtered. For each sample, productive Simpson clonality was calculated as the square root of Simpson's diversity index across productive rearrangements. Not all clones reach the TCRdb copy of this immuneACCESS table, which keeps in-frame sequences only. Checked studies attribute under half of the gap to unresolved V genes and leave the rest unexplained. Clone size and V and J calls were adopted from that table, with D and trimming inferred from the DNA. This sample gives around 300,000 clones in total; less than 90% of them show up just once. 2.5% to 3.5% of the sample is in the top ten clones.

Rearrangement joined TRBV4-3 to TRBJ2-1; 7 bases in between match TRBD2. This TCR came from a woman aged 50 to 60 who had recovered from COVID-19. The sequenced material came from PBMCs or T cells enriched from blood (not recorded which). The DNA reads TGCGCCAGCAGCCGAGAACGCGGGAGTTCCTACAATGAGCAGTTCTTC. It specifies CASSRERGSSYNEQFF.